This T cell receptor beta chain derives from a study of blood T cells in healthy people across ages. The study, taken as a whole, reports: Long-lived donors exceeded aged donors in naive CD4+ cells and diversity.

With respect to this clonotype: Its antigen remains unidentified.

Trimming took off 2 bases at V and 2 bases at J, with 11 bases between the two ends. The CDR3 contains 15 residues. The germline V gene has CDR1 SNHLY and CDR2 FYNNEI. A second PCR, run for roughly 7 to 11 cycles, used a sample-barcoded 5' primer plus a J-beta primer mix. Each cDNA molecule, via a template-switch adaptor with 12 random nucleotides, was tagged. Each sample provided no less than 2.5 million CDR3-containing paired-end reads. TCRdb ran MiXCR on the 5' RACE reads and lists one entry per CDR3 protein. The sample records over 1,500,000 distinct CDR3 sequences, about 49% being singletons. The clonotype was recovered from a woman aged 40-49 years in good health. The chain is built from TRBV2 and TRBJ2-3; a weak D match, TRBD2 (6 bases). Sequenced sample: blood. The CDR3: CASSELAADTDTQYF. The CDR3 DNA reads TGTGCCAGCAGTGAATTAGCGGCGGACACAGATACGCAGTATTTT. The full variable domain, its missing parts supplied by reference TRBV2 and TRBJ2-3, is EPEVTQTPSHQVTQMGQEVILRCVPISNHLYFYWYRQILGQKVEFLVSFYNNEISEKSEIFDDQFSVERPDGSNFTLKIRSTKLEDSAMYFCASSELAADTDTQYFGPGTRLTVL.